This paragraph covers one T cell receptor (beta chain) sequence. Some clones are missing from TCRdb's copy, which holds only in-frame ones; the method was immunoSEQ multiplex PCR. The sample lists 100,000 to 150,000 clones; roughly 83% were seen once. This specimen comes from a study of PD-L1 blockade in urothelial cancer. On the study more broadly: Each patient had 0 to 3 earlier chemotherapy regimens.

Germline CDR1 SEHNR, CDR2 FQNEAQ (reference sequence). Germline trimming cut 4 bases from V and 5 bases from J; bases unmatched to any gene: 8. CDR3 length: 18 residues. Time point denoted: pretreatment peripheral blood. The sample here was PBMCs, taken around atezolizumab (anti-PD-L1) treatment. The chain is built from TRBV7-9 and TRBJ2-1; 16 bases map to TRBD2. This sequence originates from a man in his forties or fifties with urothelial cancer. The CDR3 region is CASSSGLAGGTIDNEQFF. The CDR3 region has the DNA TGTGCCAGCAGCTCGGGACTAGCGGGGGGGACTATAGACAATGAGCAGTTCTTC. The full variable domain, completed using reference TRBV7-9 and TRBJ2-1, is DTGVSQNPRHKITKRGQNVTFRCDPISEHNRLYWYRQTLGQGPEFLTYFQNEAQLEKSRLLSDRFSAERPKGSFSTLEIQRTEQGDSAMYLCASSSGLAGGTIDNEQFFGPGTRLTVL.